This is a list of T cell receptor beta chains from one sample in a study of cytomegalovirus exposure and HLA in healthy donors. TCRdb's copy holds only in-frame clones and misses some; the assay was immunoSEQ multiplex PCR. Of about 150,000 clones in the sample, approximately 89% are singletons; the top ten hold about 0.75%. The specimen was PBMCs. These TCRs come from a man younger than 35 in good health and CMV-seronegative. Each CDR3 is given without its conserved first and last residue. A D gene is named only where the DNA matches it firmly. Where a row states a size, it is once, few, many or the class of an expanded clone; other rows omit it.

ASTNQRGQPYEQY . TRBJ2-7 13 TRBD1 TRBV6-5
ASSPGYPRTQY . TRBJ2-5 11 . TRBV27
ATSRDRGLYGYT . TRBJ1-2 12 . TRBV15
ATSRELTSPYNEQF . TRBJ2-1 14 TRBD2 TRBV15
ASSTGQGDTEAF . TRBJ1-1 12 TRBD1 TRBV5-1
ASTSDRDREQY . TRBJ2-7 11 TRBD1 TRBV2
ASSGGLAGGEF . TRBJ2-1 11 TRBD2 TRBV2
ASSLAGANTEAF once TRBJ1-1 12 . TRBV5-1
ASRYRAGGAGITEAF . TRBJ1-1 15 TRBD1 TRBV27
ASSLMLAGFVGELF . TRBJ2-2 14 TRBD2 TRBV7-2
AIRGSEGANVLT once TRBJ2-6 12 . TRBV10-3
ASSEQGFHSAYGYT . TRBJ1-2 14 . TRBV2
ASSLKQGSLGQF . TRBJ2-1 12 . TRBV11-2
ASSPSGSFNEQF . TRBJ2-1 12 TRBD2 TRBV18
ASSGGMGNQPQH . TRBJ1-5 12 . TRBV2
ASSYYLRGLGNEQF . TRBJ2-1 14 TRBD1 TRBV6-5
ASSLSGGQETQY once TRBJ2-5 12 TRBD2 TRBV5-1
ASSLVPRSDSPLH few TRBJ1-6 13 . TRBV5-1
ASSPLDRGDEKLF once TRBJ1-4 13 TRBD1 TRBV13
ASSIGGGMNTEAF . TRBJ1-1 13 . TRBV19
ASSLGRGGSYNEQF . TRBJ2-1 14 . TRBV11-1
ASSLGQDQPQH . TRBJ1-5 11 TRBD1 TRBV27